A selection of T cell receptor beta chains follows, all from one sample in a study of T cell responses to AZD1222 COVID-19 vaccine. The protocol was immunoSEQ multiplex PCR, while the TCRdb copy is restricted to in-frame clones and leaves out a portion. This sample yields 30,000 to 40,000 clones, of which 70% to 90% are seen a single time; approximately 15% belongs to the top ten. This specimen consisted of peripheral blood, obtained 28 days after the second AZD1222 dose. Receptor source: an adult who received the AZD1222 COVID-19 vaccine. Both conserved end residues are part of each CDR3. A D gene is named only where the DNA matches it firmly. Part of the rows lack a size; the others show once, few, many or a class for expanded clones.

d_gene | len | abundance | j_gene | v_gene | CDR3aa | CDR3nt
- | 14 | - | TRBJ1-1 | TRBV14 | CASSPRRDGTEAFF | TGTGCCAGCAGCCCCCGACGGGATGGCACTGAAGCTTTCTTT
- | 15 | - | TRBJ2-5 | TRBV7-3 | CASSLIGIPQETQYF | TGTGCCAGCAGCTTAATAGGGATTCCGCAAGAGACCCAGTACTTC
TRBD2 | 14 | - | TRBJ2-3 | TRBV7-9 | CASKWTSSTDTQYF | TGTGCCAGCAAATGGACTAGCAGCACAGATACGCAGTATTTT
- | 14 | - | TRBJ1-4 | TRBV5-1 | CASSLGDRNEKLFF | TGCGCCAGCAGCTTGGGTGATAGGAATGAAAAACTGTTTTTT
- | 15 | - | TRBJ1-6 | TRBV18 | CASSPPSSYNSPLHF | TGTGCCAGCTCACCGCCTAGCTCCTATAATTCACCCCTCCACTTT
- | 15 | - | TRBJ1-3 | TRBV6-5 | CASTTGGGSGNTIYF | TGTGCCAGCACTACCGGTGGGGGGTCTGGAAACACCATATATTTT
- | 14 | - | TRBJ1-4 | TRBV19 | CASKPAGGIGKLFF | TGTGCCAGTAAACCCGCCGGGGGGATAGGAAAACTGTTTTTT
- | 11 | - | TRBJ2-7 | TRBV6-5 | CASRNPGAAIF | TGTGCCAGCAGAAATCCAGGGGCAGCTATCTTC
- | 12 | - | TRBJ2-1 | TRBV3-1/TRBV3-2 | CASSQVSREQFF | TGTGCCAGCAGCCAAGTGTCTCGTGAGCAGTTCTTC
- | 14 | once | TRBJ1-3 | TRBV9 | CASSAQVVGNTIYF | TGTGCCAGCAGCGCCCAAGTAGTTGGAAACACCATATATTTT
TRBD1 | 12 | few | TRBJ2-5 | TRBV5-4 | CASSYRGETQYF | TGTGCCAGCAGCTACAGGGGTGAGACCCAGTACTTC
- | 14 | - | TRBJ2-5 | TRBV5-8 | CASSLPGARETQYF | TGTGCCAGCAGCTTACCAGGGGCGAGAGAGACCCAGTACTTC
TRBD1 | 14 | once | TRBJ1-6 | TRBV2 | CASSTGAKDSPLHF | TGTGCCAGCAGTACAGGGGCAAAGGATTCACCCCTCCACTTT
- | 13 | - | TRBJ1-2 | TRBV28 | CASSLVTPAGYTF | TGTGCCAGCAGTCTAGTCACGCCGGCTGGCTACACCTTC
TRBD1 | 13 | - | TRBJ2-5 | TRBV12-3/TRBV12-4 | CASTTGDLETQYF | TGTGCCAGCACCACAGGGGATTTAGAGACCCAGTACTTC
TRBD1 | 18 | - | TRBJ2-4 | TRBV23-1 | CAVGSGTGDSLAKNIQYF | TGCGCAGTTGGGTCCGGGACAGGGGATTCATTAGCCAAAAACATTCAGTACTTC
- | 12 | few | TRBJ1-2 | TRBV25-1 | CASSAGPRGYTF | TGTGCCAGCAGTGCAGGGCCCCGCGGCTACACCTTC
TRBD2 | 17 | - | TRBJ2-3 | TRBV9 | CASSVGVGGGSTDTQYF | TGTGCCAGCAGCGTAGGGGTGGGCGGGGGAAGCACAGATACGCAGTATTTT
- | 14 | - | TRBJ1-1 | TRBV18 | CASSPKGGNTEAFF | TGTGCCAGCTCACCAAAAGGAGGGAACACTGAAGCTTTCTTT
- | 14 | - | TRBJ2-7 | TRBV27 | CASSLSPGSYEQYF | TGTGCCAGCAGTTTATCTCCGGGATCCTACGAGCAGTACTTC
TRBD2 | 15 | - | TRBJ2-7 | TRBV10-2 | CASKVTSGGNYEQYF | TGCGCCAGCAAGGTTACTAGCGGGGGGAATTACGAGCAGTACTTC
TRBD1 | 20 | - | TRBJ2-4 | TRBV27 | CASSSFFGAGGVNPKNIQYF | TGTGCCAGCAGTTCCTTCTTTGGAGCAGGGGGCGTGAACCCCAAAAACATTCAGTACTTC
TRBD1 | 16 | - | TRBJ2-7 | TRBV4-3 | CASSQEEDRGTHEQYF | TGCGCCAGCAGCCAAGAGGAGGACAGGGGAACCCACGAGCAGTACTTC
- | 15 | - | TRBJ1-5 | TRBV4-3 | CASSQERGYNQPQHF | TGCGCCAGCAGCCAAGAGCGGGGGTACAATCAGCCCCAGCATTTT
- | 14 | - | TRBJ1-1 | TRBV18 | CASSPNVKNTEAFF | TGTGCCAGCTCACCAAACGTTAAGAACACTGAAGCTTTCTTT
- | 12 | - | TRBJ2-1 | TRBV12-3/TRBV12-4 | CASSNSGGEQFF | TGTGCCAGCAGTAATTCTGGGGGTGAGCAGTTCTTC
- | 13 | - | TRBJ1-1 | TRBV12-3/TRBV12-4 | CASSIVMNTEAFF | TGTGCCAGCAGTATTGTGATGAACACTGAAGCTTTCTTT
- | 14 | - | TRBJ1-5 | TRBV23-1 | CASSQDSSNQPQHF | TGCGCCAGCAGTCAAGACAGTAGCAATCAGCCCCAGCATTTT
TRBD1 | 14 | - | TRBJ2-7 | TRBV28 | CASSRQGSSYEQYF | TGTGCCAGCAGCCGACAGGGGAGTTCCTACGAGCAGTACTTC
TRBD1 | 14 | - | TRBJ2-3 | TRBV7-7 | CASSLGTGADTQYF | TGTGCTAGCAGCCTAGGAACAGGGGCAGATACGCAGTATTTT
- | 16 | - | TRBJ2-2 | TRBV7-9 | CASSLFSLLNTGELFF | TGTGCCAGCAGCTTATTTTCTCTGTTAAACACCGGGGAGCTGTTTTTT
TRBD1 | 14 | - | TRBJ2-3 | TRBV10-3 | CAISDGTGTDTQYF | TGTGCCATCAGTGATGGGACAGGAACCGATACGCAGTATTTT
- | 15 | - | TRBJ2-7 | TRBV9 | CASSVEAVAGYEQYF | TGTGCCAGCAGCGTAGAGGCAGTCGCAGGATACGAGCAGTACTTC
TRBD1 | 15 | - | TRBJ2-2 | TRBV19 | CASSTGQGGTGELFF | TGTGCCAGTAGTACGGGACAGGGGGGCACCGGGGAGCTGTTTTTT
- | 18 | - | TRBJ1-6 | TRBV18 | CASSPPLEGPNYNSPLHF | TGTGCCAGCTCACCACCTTTAGAAGGTCCTAACTATAATTCACCCCTCCACTTT
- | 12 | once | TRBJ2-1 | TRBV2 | CASSGQNNEQFF | TGTGCCAGCAGTGGACAGAACAATGAGCAGTTCTTC
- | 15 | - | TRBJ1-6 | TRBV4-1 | CASSLGRDLNSPLHF | TGCGCCAGCAGCCTTGGAAGGGACCTCAATTCACCCCTCCACTTT
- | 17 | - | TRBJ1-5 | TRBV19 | CASSIDQTGRGIQPQHF | TGTGCCAGTAGTATAGATCAGACCGGCAGGGGCATTCAGCCCCAGCATTTT
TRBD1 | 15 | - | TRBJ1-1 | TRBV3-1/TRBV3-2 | CASSQDRTGRGSAFF | TGTGCCAGCAGCCAAGATAGGACAGGGAGAGGTTCAGCTTTCTTT
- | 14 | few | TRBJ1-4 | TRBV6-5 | CASKKGGLGEKLFF | TGTGCCAGCAAAAAGGGAGGGCTGGGTGAAAAACTGTTTTTT
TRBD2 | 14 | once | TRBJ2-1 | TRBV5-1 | CASSSGGVGNEQFF | TGCGCCAGCAGCTCCGGGGGGGTCGGAAATGAGCAGTTCTTC
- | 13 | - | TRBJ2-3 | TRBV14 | CASRTGNSDTQYF | TGTGCCAGCAGGACGGGGAATTCTGATACGCAGTATTTT
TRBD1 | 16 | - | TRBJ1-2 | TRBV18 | CASSPAAGGANYGYTF | TGTGCCAGCTCACCAGCGGCAGGGGGCGCGAACTATGGCTACACCTTC